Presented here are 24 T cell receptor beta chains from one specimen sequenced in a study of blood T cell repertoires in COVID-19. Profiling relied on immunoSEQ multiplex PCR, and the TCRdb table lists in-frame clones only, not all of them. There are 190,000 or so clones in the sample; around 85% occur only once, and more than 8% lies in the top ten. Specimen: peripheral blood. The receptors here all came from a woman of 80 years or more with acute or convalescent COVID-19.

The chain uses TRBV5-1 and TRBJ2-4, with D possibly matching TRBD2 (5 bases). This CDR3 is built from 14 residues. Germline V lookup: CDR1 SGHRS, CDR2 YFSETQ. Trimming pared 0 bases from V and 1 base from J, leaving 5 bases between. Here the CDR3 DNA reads TGCGCCAGCAGCTTGGGCGGGGCCAAAAACATTCAGTACTTC. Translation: CASSLGGAKNIQYF.

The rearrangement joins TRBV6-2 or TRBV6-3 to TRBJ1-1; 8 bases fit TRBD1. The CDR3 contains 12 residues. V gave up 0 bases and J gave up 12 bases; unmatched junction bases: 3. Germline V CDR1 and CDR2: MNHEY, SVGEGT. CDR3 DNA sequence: TGTGCCAGCAGTTACTCGGACAGGGATCCTTTCTTT. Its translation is CASSYSDRDPFF.

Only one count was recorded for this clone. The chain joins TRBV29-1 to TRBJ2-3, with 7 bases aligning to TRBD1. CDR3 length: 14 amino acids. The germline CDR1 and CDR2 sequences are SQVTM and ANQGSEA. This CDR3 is CSSRARGYTDTQYF. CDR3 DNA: TGCAGTTCTAGGGCCAGGGGGTACACAGATACGCAGTATTTT.

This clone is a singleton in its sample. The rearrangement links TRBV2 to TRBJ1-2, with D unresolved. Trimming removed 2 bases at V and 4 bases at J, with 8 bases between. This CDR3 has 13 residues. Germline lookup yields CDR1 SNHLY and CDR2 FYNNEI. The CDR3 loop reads CASSETDFYGYTF. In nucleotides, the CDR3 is TGTGCCAGCAGTGAAACGGACTTCTATGGCTACACCTTC. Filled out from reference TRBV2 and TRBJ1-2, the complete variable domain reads EPEVTQTPSHQVTQMGQEVILRCVPISNHLYFYWYRQILGQKVEFLVSFYNNEISEKSEIFDDQFSVERPDGSNFTLKIRSTKLEDSAMYFCASSETDFYGYTFGSGTRLTVV.

Written as DNA, the CDR3 is TGTGCCAGCAGAGGACATTACGCCTACGAGCAGTACTTC. Its translation: CASRGHYAYEQYF. The V and J genes are TRBV6-5 and TRBJ2-7; D possibly corresponds to TRBD1 (5 bases). The V gene lost 6 bases and the J gene lost 2 bases, with 11 bases spanning the gap. Germline CDR1 MNHEY, CDR2 SVGAGI. This CDR3 comprises 13 residues.

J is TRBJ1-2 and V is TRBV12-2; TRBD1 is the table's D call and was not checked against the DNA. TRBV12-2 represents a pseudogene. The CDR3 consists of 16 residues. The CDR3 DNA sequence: TGTGCAAGTCGCTTCAAAACCGGGACAGGATACTATGGCTACACCTTC. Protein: CASRFKTGTGYYGYTF.

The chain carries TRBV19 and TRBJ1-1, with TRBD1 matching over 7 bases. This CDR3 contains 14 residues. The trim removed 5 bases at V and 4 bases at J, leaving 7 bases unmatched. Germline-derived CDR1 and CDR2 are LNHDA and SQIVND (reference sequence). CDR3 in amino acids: CASSPIQGSTEAFF. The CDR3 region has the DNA TGTGCCAGTAGTCCAATACAGGGGAGCACTGAAGCTTTCTTT.

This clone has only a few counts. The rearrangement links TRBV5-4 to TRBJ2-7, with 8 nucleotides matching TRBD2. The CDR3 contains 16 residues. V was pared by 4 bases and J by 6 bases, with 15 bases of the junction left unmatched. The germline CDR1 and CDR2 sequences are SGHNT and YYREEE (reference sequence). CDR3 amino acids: CASSPQLADNQGEQYF. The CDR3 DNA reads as TGTGCCAGCAGCCCCCAACTAGCGGACAATCAGGGCGAGCAGTACTTC.

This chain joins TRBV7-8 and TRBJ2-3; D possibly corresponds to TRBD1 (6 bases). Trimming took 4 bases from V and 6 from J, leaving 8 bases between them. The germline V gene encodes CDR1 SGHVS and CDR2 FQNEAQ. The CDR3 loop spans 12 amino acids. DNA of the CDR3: TGTGCCAGCAGCTCGACAGGTGATACGCAGTATTTT. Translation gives CASSSTGDTQYF. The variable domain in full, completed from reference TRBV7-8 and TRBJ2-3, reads GAGVSQSPRYKVAKRGQDVALRCDPISGHVSLFWYQQALGQGPEFLTYFQNEAQLDKSGLPSDRFFAERPEGSVSTLKIQRTQQEDSAVYLCASSSTGDTQYFGPGTRLTVL.

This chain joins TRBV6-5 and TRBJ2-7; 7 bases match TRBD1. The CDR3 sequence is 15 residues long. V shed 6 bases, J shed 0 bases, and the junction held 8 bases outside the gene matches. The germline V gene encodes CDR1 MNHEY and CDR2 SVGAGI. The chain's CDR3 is CASRKGTGDSYEQYF. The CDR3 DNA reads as TGTGCCAGCAGAAAAGGTACAGGGGACTCCTACGAGCAGTACTTC.

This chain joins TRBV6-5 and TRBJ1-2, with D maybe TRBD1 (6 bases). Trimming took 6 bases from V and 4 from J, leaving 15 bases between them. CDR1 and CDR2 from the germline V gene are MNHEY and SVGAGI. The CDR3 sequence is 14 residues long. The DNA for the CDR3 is TGTGCCAGCAGGGGGCAGGGGACTAGCTATGGCTACACCTTC. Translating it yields CASRGQGTSYGYTF.

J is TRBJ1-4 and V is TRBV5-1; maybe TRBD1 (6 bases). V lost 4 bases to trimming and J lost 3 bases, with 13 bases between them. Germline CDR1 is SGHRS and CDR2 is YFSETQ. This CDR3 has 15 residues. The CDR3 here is CASSANRAANEKLFF. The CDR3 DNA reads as TGCGCCAGCAGCGCAAACAGGGCGGCTAATGAAAAACTGTTTTTT.

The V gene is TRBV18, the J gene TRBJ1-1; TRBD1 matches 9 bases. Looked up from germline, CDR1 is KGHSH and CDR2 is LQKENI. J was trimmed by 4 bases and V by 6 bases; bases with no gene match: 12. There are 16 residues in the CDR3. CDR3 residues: CASSRSTGGMGTEAFF. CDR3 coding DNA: TGTGCCAGCTCTCGCAGTACAGGGGGCATGGGCACTGAAGCTTTCTTT.

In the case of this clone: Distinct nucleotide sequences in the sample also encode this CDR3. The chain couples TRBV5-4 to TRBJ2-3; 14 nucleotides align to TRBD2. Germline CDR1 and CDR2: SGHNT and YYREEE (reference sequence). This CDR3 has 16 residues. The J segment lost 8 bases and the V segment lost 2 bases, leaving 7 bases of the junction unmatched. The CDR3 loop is CASSLVGTSGGGTQYF. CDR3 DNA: TGTGCCAGCAGCTTAGTAGGGACTAGCGGGGGCGGTACGCAGTATTTT.

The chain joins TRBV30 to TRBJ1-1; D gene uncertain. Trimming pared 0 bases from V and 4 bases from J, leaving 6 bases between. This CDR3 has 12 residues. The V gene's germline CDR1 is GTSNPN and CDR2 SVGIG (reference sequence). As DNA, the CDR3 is TGTGCCTGGAGTGTACAGTCCACTGAAGCTTTCTTT. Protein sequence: CAWSVQSTEAFF.

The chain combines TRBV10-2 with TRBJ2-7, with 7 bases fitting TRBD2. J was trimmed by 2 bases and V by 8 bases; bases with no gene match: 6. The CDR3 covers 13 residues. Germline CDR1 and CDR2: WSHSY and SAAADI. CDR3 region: CASLGGFTYEQYF. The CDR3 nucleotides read TGCGCCAGCCTGGGGGGGTTTACCTACGAGCAGTACTTC.

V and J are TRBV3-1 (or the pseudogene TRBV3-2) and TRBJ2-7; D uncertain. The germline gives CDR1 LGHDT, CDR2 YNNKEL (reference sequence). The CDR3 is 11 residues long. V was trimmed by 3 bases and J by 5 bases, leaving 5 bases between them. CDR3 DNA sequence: TGTGCCAGCAGCCAGAGGCACGAGCAGTACTTC. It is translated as CASSQRHEQYF.

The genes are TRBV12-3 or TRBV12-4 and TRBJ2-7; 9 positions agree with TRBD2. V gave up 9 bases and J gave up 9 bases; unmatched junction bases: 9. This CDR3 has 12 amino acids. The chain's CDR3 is CASSGGARWQYF. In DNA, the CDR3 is TGTGCCAGTAGCGGGGGCGCGAGGTGGCAGTACTTC.

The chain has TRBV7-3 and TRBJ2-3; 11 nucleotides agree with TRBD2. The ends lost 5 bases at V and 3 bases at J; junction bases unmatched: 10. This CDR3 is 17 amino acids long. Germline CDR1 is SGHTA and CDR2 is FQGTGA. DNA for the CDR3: TGTGCCAGCAGCCTCCAGACTAGCGGGATAGGGACAGATACGCAGTATTTT. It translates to CASSLQTSGIGTDTQYF. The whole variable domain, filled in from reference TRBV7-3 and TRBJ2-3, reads GAGVSQTPSNKVTEKGKYVELRCDPISGHTALYWYRQSLGQGPEFLIYFQGTGAADDSGLPNDRFFAVRPEGSVSTLKIQRTERGDSAVYLCASSLQTSGIGTDTQYFGPGTRLTVL.

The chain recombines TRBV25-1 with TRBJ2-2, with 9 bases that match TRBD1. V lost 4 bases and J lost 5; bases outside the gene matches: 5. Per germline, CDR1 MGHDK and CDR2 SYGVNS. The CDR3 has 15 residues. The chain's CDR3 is CASSGWTGETGELFF. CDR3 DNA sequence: TGTGCCAGCAGTGGCTGGACAGGGGAGACCGGGGAGCTGTTTTTT.

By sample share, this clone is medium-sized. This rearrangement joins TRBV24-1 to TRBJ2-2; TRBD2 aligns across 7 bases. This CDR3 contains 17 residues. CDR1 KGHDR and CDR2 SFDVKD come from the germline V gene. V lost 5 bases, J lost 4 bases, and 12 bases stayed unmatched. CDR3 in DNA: TGTGCCACCAGTGCCCCCGCTAGCGGAGCATTCACCGGGGAGCTGTTTTTT. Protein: CATSAPASGAFTGELFF.

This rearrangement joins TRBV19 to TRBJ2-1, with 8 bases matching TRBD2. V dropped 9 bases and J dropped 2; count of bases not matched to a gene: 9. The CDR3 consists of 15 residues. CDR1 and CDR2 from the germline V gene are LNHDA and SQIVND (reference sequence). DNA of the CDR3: TGTGCCAGCCTTGAAGTAGCGGGGACCTACAATGAGCAGTTCTTC. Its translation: CASLEVAGTYNEQFF. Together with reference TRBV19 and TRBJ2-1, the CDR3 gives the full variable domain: DGGITQSPKYLFRKEGQNVTLSCEQNLNHDAMYWYRQDPGQGLRLIYYSQIVNDFQKGDIAEGYSVSREKKESFPLTVTSAQKNPTAFYLCASLEVAGTYNEQFFGPGTRLTVL.

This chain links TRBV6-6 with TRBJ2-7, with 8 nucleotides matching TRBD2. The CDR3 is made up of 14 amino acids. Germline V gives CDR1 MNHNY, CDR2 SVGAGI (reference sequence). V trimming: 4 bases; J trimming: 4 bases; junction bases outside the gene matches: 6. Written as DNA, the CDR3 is TGTGCCAGCAGTTCCCGGGGGGGGCCTTACGAGCAGTACTTC. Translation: CASSSRGGPYEQYF.

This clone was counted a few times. The CDR3 loop reads CASSLDREGSPLHF. The CDR3 nucleotides read TGCGCCAGCAGCTTGGACAGGGAAGGGTCACCCCTCCACTTT. The chain joins TRBV5-1 to TRBJ1-6; tentative D call: TRBD1 (6 bases). CDR3 length equals 14 residues. From germline, CDR1 is SGHRS and CDR2 YFSETQ. V gave up 0 bases and J gave up 10 bases, with 11 bases separating them.